This entry lists 31 T cell receptor beta chains sequenced from one sample in a study of control samples from healthy donors and cancer patients. TCRdb keeps only in-frame clones here, not all; method: immunoSEQ multiplex PCR. The table lists roughly 86,000 clones, 75% to 95% of them singletons. Sequenced input: blood. The receptors derive from a woman between 18 and 30 years old in good health.

This rearrangement joins TRBV20-1 to TRBJ1-1; 7 bases fit TRBD1. The CDR3 contains 14 residues. Germline V gene data show CDR1 as DFQATT and CDR2 as SNEGSKA (reference sequence). The V and J ends lost 3 bases and 4 bases, in that order; junction bases with no gene match: 8. In DNA form, the CDR3 reads TGCAGTGCTAGTCAAACAGGGGAAGGCACTGAAGCTTTCTTT. Translated, it gives CSASQTGEGTEAFF.

The V and J genes are TRBV23-1 and TRBJ1-6; TRBD1 matches at 9 bases. TRBV23-1 is an ORF; its function is uncertain. V lost 2 bases, J lost 7 bases, and 21 bases stayed unmatched. The CDR3 runs 21 residues. In DNA, the CDR3 is TGCGCCAGCAGTCAAGTCCAGGGACAGGGAGTCCGTCTGCGGGGGAATTCACCCCTCCACTTT. The encoded protein is CASSQVQGQGVRLRGNSPLHF.

The chain is built from TRBV13 and TRBJ2-5; D gene uncertain. This CDR3 has 15 residues. Trimming stripped 1 base from V and 2 bases from J, with 11 bases between. The V gene's germline CDR1 is PRHDT and CDR2 FYEKMQ (reference sequence). The CDR3, as DNA: TGTGCCAGCAGCTTAGCCCCAGATATACAAGAGACCCAGTACTTC. Encoded protein: CASSLAPDIQETQYF.

This clone was found once. The chain links TRBV27 to TRBJ1-5; TRBD1 aligns across 11 bases. Germline V CDR1 and CDR2: MNHEY, SMNVEV (reference sequence). The CDR3 covers 18 residues. Unmatched junction bases numbered 14, after V lost 5 bases and J lost 5 bases. CDR3 sequence (DNA): TGTGCCAGCAGTAACTCTTGGGGACAGGGGGGGGCTCATCAGCCCCAGCATTTT. As protein: CASSNSWGQGGAHQPQHF.

This clone showed up just once. The genes are TRBV6-1 and TRBJ2-7, with D unresolved. V was shortened by 3 bases and J by 2 bases, with 11 bases between the two germline ends. Germline V gene lookup returns CDR1 MNHNS and CDR2 SASEGT. The CDR3 totals 14 residues. CDR3 region: CASSDSGRTYEQYF. The CDR3 DNA reads TGTGCCAGCAGTGATTCAGGCAGAACCTACGAGCAGTACTTC.

This clone is medium-sized (0.01 to 0.1%). The chain recombines TRBV4-1 with TRBJ2-7; D call uncertain. CDR3 size: 14 residues. V lost 5 bases and J lost 1, with 12 bases in between. From germline, CDR1 is MGHRA and CDR2 YSYEKL. The CDR3 DNA reads TGCGCCAGCAGCACCCAGCTAGGATCCTACGAGCAGTACTTC. Translating it yields CASSTQLGSYEQYF.

The chain has TRBV29-1 and TRBJ2-7, with D perhaps assigned TRBD1 or TRBD2 (5 bases each). Germline lookup yields CDR1 SQVTM and CDR2 ANQGSEA. This CDR3 contains 13 residues. The CDR3 bases are TGCAGACTCCTACTGGGCAGGGACGAGGAGCAGTACTTC. Translated, it gives CRLLLGRDEEQYF.

The chain couples TRBV6-5 to TRBJ1-2; D perhaps matches TRBD1 (5 bases). CDR1 and CDR2 (germline): MNHEY, SVGAGI. The CDR3 runs 13 residues. Trimming removed 7 bases at V and 0 bases at J, with 9 bases between. The CDR3 spells CASKQDSNYGYTF. The CDR3 DNA follows: TGTGCCAGCAAACAGGACTCTAACTATGGCTACACCTTC.

The chain carries TRBV5-6 and TRBJ1-3, with a possible D match to TRBD1 (6 bases). CDR1 is SGHDT and CDR2 is YYEEEE in the germline V gene. This CDR3 region has 15 residues. V gave up 1 base and J gave up 0 bases, with 8 bases separating them. The CDR3 region has the DNA TGTGCCAGCAGCTTGACAGGGAGCTCTGGAAACACCATATATTTT. Protein product: CASSLTGSSGNTIYF.

The rearrangement joins TRBV6-5 to TRBJ1-1; D is ambiguous. V was shortened by 5 bases and J by 4 bases, with 8 bases between the two germline ends. Germline V gene sequence: CDR1 MNHEY, CDR2 SVGAGI. CDR3 length equals 12 residues. The CDR3 region is CASSTPLTEAFF. The CDR3 bases are TGTGCCAGCAGTACTCCCCTCACTGAAGCTTTCTTT.

The CDR3 nucleotides are TGTGCCAGCAAGGACAGGGTTGGCACAGATACGCAGTATTTT. Amino acids: CASKDRVGTDTQYF. The V gene is TRBV6-5, the J gene TRBJ2-3, with 8 positions matching TRBD1. Germline-derived CDR1 and CDR2 are MNHEY and SVGAGI. J was trimmed by 1 base and V by 7 bases; bases with no gene match: 4. This CDR3 is 14 amino acids long.

CDR3 nucleotides: TGTGCCAGCAGCCCGGGACAGGGGGTTTACAATGAGCAGTTCTTC. Translating it yields CASSPGQGVYNEQFF. The J gene is TRBJ2-1, the V gene TRBV3-1 (or the pseudogene TRBV3-2); 11 bases match TRBD1. The length of the CDR3 is 15 residues. V dropped 4 bases and J dropped 4; count of bases not matched to a gene: 3. Germline V CDR1 and CDR2: LGHDT, YNNKEL (reference sequence).

The J gene is TRBJ1-6, the V gene TRBV5-6; D unresolved. The CDR3 is 15 residues long. V lost 4 bases and J lost 10, with 18 bases in between. Germline values: CDR1 SGHDT, CDR2 YYEEEE. The CDR3 DNA follows: TGTGCCAGCAGCCCGCTGGGAAGGCAGGACTCACCCCTCCACTTT. It yields the protein CASSPLGRQDSPLHF.

This clone has just one count. The V and J genes are TRBV21-1 and TRBJ1-5; the D call of TRBD1 is as the table states it, not checked on the DNA. TRBV21-1 is a pseudogene. The CDR3 sequence is 21 residues long. CDR3 DNA: TGTGCCAGCAGCCCCCGGGACAGGGGAGTACCCCCCTGGTTTTGCAATCAGCCCCAGCATTTT. Translated: CASSPRDRGVPPWFCNQPQHF.

J is TRBJ1-6 and V is TRBV13, with a tentative D call TRBD1 (5 bases). The V gene's germline CDR1 is PRHDT and CDR2 FYEKMQ (reference sequence). The CDR3 loop spans 14 amino acids. With 2 bases removed from V and 6 bases from J, the gap between germline ends came to 8 bases. As DNA, the CDR3 is TGTGCCAGCAGCTTACCAGGGCTTAATTCACCCCTCCACTTT. Protein product: CASSLPGLNSPLHF.

The chain links TRBV7-6 to TRBJ1-1; D not resolved. From germline, CDR1 is SGHVS and CDR2 FNYEAQ. The CDR3 consists of 17 residues. V gave up 5 bases and J gave up 2 bases, with 21 bases separating them. In DNA, the CDR3 is TGTGCCAGCAGCCAAATCCCCATAGGGAGAGAAAACACTGAAGCTTTCTTT. This codes for CASSQIPIGRENTEAFF.

This clone has only one observation. The chain carries TRBV19 and TRBJ2-3, with 7 bases that match TRBD1. The germline V gene encodes CDR1 LNHDA and CDR2 SQIVND (reference sequence). J lost 2 bases, V lost 5 bases, and 16 bases had no gene match. The CDR3 contains 18 residues. In nucleotides, the CDR3 is TGTGCCAGTAGTTCACACGTCCCCACGGACAGGCTCACAGATACGCAGTATTTT. Translating gives CASSSHVPTDRLTDTQYF.

About this clone itself: The same CDR3 is also encoded by other DNA sequences in this sample. The gene calls are TRBV9 and TRBJ2-5; D is unresolved. The ends were cut back, 0 bases at V and 0 bases at J, with 6 bases in the middle. CDR1 and CDR2 (germline): SGDLS, YYNGEE. The CDR3 has 14 residues. The CDR3, as DNA: TGTGCCAGCAGCGTAGGCGATCACCAAGAGACCCAGTACTTC. It translates to CASSVGDHQETQYF. The complete variable domain, with remaining parts taken from reference TRBV9 and TRBJ2-5, reads DSGVTQTPKHLITATGQRVTLRCSPRSGDLSVYWYQQSLDQGLQFLIQYYNGEERAKGNILERFSAQQFPDLHSELNLSSLELGDSALYFCASSVGDHQETQYFGPGTRLLVL.

This rearrangement joins TRBV12-3 or TRBV12-4 to TRBJ2-7; the D is unclear. The CDR3 spans 11 residues. V was clipped by 2 bases and J by 6 bases, with 5 bases between them. Here the CDR3 DNA reads TGTGCCAGCAGTTTAAGGCGCGAGCAGTACTTC. Amino acids: CASSLRREQYF.

Only one count was recorded for this clone. The chain couples TRBV9 to TRBJ2-2; a possible D gene is TRBD2 (5 bases). The CDR3 spans 15 residues. The V end was cut by 0 bases, the J end by 5 bases, with 11 bases between. Looked up from germline, CDR1 is SGDLS and CDR2 is YYNGEE. The CDR3 DNA sequence: TGTGCCAGCAGCGTAGATCTGAGGGAAACCGGGGAGCTGTTTTTT. It codes for CASSVDLRETGELFF.

The rearrangement joins TRBV27 to TRBJ1-1; weak D call: TRBD1 (5 bases). The CDR3 spans 13 residues. Looked up from germline, CDR1 is MNHEY and CDR2 is SMNVEV (reference sequence). The V end was cut by 6 bases, the J end by 8 bases, with 16 bases between. CDR3 amino acids: CASRDTLVHEAFF. In DNA, the CDR3 is TGTGCCAGCAGGGACACATTGGTCCACGAAGCTTTCTTT.

CDR3: CAIGKGGIDEQFF. The DNA for the CDR3 is TGTGCCATCGGTAAAGGGGGCATCGATGAGCAGTTCTTC. This chain joins TRBV10-3 and TRBJ2-1; 7 nucleotides align to TRBD1. This CDR3 is 13 amino acids long. Germline CDR1 reads ENHRY; CDR2 reads SYGVKD. V shed 8 bases and J 8 bases; nucleotides not matched to a gene: 9.

The chain has TRBV5-4 and TRBJ2-7; D gene ambiguous. The V and J ends lost 0 bases and 5 bases respectively, with 12 bases between them. Per germline, CDR1 SGHNT and CDR2 YYREEE (reference sequence). The CDR3 totals 14 residues. The CDR3 here is CASSLDMASDEQYF. The DNA of the CDR3 is TGTGCCAGCAGCTTGGATATGGCAAGCGACGAGCAGTACTTC.

The gene calls are TRBV7-9 and TRBJ1-1; TRBD1 is a possible D gene (5 bases). Looked up from germline, CDR1 is SEHNR and CDR2 is FQNEAQ (reference sequence). CDR3 length: 15 amino acids. V lost 0 bases, J lost 3 bases, and 11 bases lay in between. DNA of the CDR3: TGTGCCAGCAGCTTAGCGCGAAGGGGCGACACTGAAGCTTTCTTT. This encodes CASSLARRGDTEAFF.

The chain links TRBV10-3 to TRBJ1-2, with 9 bases lining up with TRBD1. The V gene's germline CDR1 is ENHRY and CDR2 SYGVKD. CDR3 length equals 15 residues. J gave up 6 bases and V 0 bases, and 5 bases lay outside the gene matches. In DNA, the CDR3 is TGTGCCATCAGTGAGTCGGGACAGGGAGGAAATGGCTACACCTTC. Translation gives CAISESGQGGNGYTF.

V usage is TRBV2 and J usage is TRBJ2-7; tentatively, D is TRBD1 or TRBD2 (5 bases each). Germline-derived CDR1 and CDR2 are SNHLY and FYNNEI. The V end lost 11 bases, the J end lost 3 bases, and 8 bases lay between the germline ends. This CDR3 is built from 10 residues. The CDR3 nucleotides read TGTGCCGCTGGGGGCTACGAGCAGTACTTC. Translated, it gives CAAGGYEQYF.

This chain joins TRBV23-1 and TRBJ1-2, with D hard to call. TRBV23-1 is recorded as an ORF, its role being uncertain. CDR3 length: 12 residues. V lost 2 bases to trimming and J lost 2 bases, with 3 bases between them. CDR3 in DNA: TGCGCCAGCAGTCAAATCAACTATGGCTACACCTTC. Protein product: CASSQINYGYTF.

The CDR3 DNA sequence: TGTGCCAGTACCCGGGACAGTGGAACCTACGAGCAGTACTTC. It yields the protein CASTRDSGTYEQYF. This chain connects TRBV19 to TRBJ2-7, with TRBD1 matching over 7 bases. V lost 7 bases and J lost 2; bases outside the gene matches: 8. CDR1 is LNHDA, CDR2 SQIVND, per germline (reference sequence). The CDR3 is 14 amino acids. The full variable domain, with the rest looked up from reference TRBV19 and TRBJ2-7, is DGGITQSPKYLFRKEGQNVTLSCEQNLNHDAMYWYRQDPGQGLRLIYYSQIVNDFQKGDIAEGYSVSREKKESFPLTVTSAQKNPTAFYLCASTRDSGTYEQYFGPGTRLTVT.

The chain recombines TRBV5-1 with TRBJ1-1; tentatively, D is TRBD1 (6 bases). V was trimmed by 4 bases and J by 1 base, leaving 8 bases between them. CDR1 is SGHRS and CDR2 is YFSETQ in the germline V gene. This CDR3 is built from 13 residues. CDR3 coding DNA: TGCGCCAGCAGCGTACAGGGGAACACTGAAGCTTTCTTT. It codes for CASSVQGNTEAFF.

The chain employs TRBV6-1 and TRBJ1-1; D is possibly TRBD1 (5 bases). The CDR3 contains 17 residues. Trimming shortened V by 2 bases and J by 1 base, and 17 bases separated the two germline ends. From germline, CDR1 is MNHNS and CDR2 SASEGT. The chain's CDR3 is CASSEQAGNGPNTEAFF. The DNA of the CDR3 is TGTGCCAGCAGTGAACAGGCAGGGAACGGCCCGAACACTGAAGCTTTCTTT.

The J gene is TRBJ1-1, the V gene TRBV2; no clear D gene. The CDR3 consists of 11 residues. Germline CDR1 and CDR2: SNHLY and FYNNEI. V was shortened by 5 bases and J by 1 base, with 2 bases between the two germline ends. The CDR3 reads CASSRNTEAFF. The CDR3 nucleotides read TGTGCCAGCAGTCGGAACACTGAAGCTTTCTTT. Full variable domain (outside the CDR3, taken from reference TRBV2 and TRBJ1-1): EPEVTQTPSHQVTQMGQEVILRCVPISNHLYFYWYRQILGQKVEFLVSFYNNEISEKSEIFDDQFSVERPDGSNFTLKIRSTKLEDSAMYFCASSRNTEAFFGQGTRLTVV.